At least ten counts were recorded for the clone carrying this T cell receptor (beta chain). Its matching antigen is unknown. The data derive from a study of glioma-infiltrating T cells. General observations from the study: Non-neoplastic patients had below-expected tissue-blood divergence, while all gliomas exceeded expectation.

TCR alpha and beta CDR3 regions were amplified from RNA using iRepertoire nested multiplex PCR. MiXCR was run by TCRdb on the multiplex PCR reads, yielding one entry per CDR3 protein. The sample holds 100,000 to 150,000 distinct CDR3 sequences; 23% are singletons and the top ten take around 15%. Germline V gene sequence: CDR1 DFQATT, CDR2 SNEGSKA (reference sequence). CDR3 length equals 14 residues. V was clipped by 5 bases and J by 9 bases; unmatched bases: 8. The chain employs TRBV20-1 and TRBJ2-1; 12 bases are shared with TRBD2. The TCR comes from a human donor with low-grade glioma or glioblastoma, undergoing nonglioma brain surgery, or in good health (not recorded which). Material: glioma tissue, nonneoplastic brain tissue, or PBMCs (not recorded which). CDR3 amino acids: CSASSGRGQSEQFF. The CDR3 nucleotides are TGCAGTGCTTCTAGCGGGAGGGGCCAGAGTGAGCAGTTCTTC.